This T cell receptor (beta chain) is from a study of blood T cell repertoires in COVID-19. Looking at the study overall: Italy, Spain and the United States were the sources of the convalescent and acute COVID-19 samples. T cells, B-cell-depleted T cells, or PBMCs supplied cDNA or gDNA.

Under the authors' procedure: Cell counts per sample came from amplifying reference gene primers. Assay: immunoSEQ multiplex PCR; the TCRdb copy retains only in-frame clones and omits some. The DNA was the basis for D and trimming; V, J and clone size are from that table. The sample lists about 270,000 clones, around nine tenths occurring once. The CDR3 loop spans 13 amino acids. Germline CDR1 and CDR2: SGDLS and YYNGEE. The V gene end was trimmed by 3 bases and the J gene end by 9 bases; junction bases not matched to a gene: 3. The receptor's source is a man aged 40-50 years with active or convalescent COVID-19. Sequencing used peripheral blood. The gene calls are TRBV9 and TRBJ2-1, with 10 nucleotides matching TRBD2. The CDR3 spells CASSARTSGEQFF. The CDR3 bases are TGTGCCAGCAGCGCCCGGACTAGCGGTGAGCAGTTCTTC.